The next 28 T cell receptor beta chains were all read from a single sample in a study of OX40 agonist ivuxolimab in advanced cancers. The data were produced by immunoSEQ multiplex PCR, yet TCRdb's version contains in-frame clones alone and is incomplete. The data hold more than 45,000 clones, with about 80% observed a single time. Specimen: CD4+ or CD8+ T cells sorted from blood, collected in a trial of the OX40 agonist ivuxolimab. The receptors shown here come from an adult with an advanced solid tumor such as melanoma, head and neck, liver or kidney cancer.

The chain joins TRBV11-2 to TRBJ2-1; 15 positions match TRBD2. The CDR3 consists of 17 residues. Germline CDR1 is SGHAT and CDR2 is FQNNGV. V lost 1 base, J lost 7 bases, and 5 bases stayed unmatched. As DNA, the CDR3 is TGTGCCAGCAGCTTAGGCGGGACTAGCGGGAGGTCTAATGAGCAGTTCTTC. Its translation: CASSLGGTSGRSNEQFF.

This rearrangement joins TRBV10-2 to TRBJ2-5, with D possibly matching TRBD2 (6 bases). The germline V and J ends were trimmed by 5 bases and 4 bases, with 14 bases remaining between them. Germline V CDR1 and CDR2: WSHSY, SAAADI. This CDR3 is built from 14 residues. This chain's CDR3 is CASSKSSEAETQYF. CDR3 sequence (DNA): TGCGCCAGCAGTAAATCTAGCGAAGCAGAGACCCAGTACTTC.

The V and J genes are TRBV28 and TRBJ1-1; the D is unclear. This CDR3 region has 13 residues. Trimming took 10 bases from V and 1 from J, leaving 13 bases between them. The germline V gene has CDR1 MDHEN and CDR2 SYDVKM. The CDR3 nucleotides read TGTGCCACCGGATGGGTGCAGAACACTGAAGCTTTCTTT. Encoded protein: CATGWVQNTEAFF.

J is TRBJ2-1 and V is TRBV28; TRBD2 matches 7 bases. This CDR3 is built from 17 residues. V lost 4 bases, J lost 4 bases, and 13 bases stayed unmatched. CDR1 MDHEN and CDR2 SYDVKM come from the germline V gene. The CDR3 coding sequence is TGTGCCAGCAGTTCCGCCGTACTAGCGAGAAGATACAATGAGCAGTTCTTC. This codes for CASSSAVLARRYNEQFF.

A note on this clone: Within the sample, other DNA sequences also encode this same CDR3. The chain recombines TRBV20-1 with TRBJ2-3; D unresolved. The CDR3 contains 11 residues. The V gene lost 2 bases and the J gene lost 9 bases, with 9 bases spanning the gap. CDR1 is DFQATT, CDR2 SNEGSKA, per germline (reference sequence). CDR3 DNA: TGCAGTGCTAGAAGAACCGAAACGCAGTATTTT. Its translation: CSARRTETQYF.

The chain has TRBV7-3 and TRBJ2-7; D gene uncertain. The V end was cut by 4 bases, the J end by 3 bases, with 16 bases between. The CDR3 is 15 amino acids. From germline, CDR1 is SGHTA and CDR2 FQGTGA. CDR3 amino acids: CASSSLMDGRYEQYF. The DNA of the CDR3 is TGTGCCAGCAGCTCTCTAATGGACGGCCGCTACGAGCAGTACTTC. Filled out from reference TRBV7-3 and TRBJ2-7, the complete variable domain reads GAGVSQTPSNKVTEKGKYVELRCDPISGHTALYWYRQSLGQGPEFLIYFQGTGAADDSGLPNDRFFAVRPEGSVSTLKIQRTERGDSAVYLCASSSLMDGRYEQYFGPGTRLTVT.

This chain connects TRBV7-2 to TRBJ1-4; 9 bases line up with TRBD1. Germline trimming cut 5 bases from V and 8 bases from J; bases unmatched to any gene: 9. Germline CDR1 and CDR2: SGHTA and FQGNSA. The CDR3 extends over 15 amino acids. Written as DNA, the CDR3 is TGTGCCAGCAGCCACGGCGGGACAGGGTCAGAAAAACTGTTTTTT. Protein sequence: CASSHGGTGSEKLFF.

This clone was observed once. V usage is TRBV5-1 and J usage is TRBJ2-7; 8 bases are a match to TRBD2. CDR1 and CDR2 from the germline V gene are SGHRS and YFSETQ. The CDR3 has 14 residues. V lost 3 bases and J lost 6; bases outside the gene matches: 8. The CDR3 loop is CASSSGGLASEQYF. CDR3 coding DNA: TGCGCCAGCAGCTCGGGAGGGTTAGCGAGCGAGCAGTACTTC.

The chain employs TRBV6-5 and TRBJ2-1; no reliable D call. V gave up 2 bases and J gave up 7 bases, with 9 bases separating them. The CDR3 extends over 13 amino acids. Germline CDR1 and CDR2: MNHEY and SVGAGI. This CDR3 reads CASSYVGWNEQFF. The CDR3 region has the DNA TGTGCCAGCAGTTACGTGGGGTGGAATGAGCAGTTCTTC.

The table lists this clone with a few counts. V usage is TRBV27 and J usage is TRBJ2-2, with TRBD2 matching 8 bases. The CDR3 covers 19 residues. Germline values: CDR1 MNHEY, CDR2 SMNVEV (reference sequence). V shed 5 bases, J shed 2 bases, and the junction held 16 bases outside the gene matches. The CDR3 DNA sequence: TGTGCCAGCAGTCCCCCACGGGGGGGCCTAAGGTTTAACACCGGGGAGCTGTTTTTT. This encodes CASSPPRGGLRFNTGELFF.

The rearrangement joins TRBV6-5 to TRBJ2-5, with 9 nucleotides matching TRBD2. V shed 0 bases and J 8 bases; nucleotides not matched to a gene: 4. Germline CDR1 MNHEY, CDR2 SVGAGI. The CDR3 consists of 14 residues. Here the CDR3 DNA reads TGTGCCAGCAGTTACTCGCCTAGCGGGGAAACCCAGTACTTC. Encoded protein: CASSYSPSGETQYF.

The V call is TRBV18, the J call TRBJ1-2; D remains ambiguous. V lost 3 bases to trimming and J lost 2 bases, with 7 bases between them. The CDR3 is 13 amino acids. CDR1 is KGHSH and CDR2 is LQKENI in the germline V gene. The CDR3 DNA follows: TGTGCCAGCTCACCGGACGGCAACTATGGCTACACCTTC. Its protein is CASSPDGNYGYTF. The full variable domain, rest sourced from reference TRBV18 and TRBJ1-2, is NAGVMQNPRHLVRRRGQEARLRCSPMKGHSHVYWYRQLPEEGLKFMVYLQKENIIDESGMPKERFSAEFPKEGPSILRIQQVVRGDSAAYFCASSPDGNYGYTFGSGTRLTVV.

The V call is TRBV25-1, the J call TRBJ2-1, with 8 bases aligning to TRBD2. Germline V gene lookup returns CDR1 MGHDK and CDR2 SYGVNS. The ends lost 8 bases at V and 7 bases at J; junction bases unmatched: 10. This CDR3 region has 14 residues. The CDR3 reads CASFGYGRVNEQFF. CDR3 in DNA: TGTGCCAGCTTTGGGTACGGGAGGGTAAATGAGCAGTTCTTC.

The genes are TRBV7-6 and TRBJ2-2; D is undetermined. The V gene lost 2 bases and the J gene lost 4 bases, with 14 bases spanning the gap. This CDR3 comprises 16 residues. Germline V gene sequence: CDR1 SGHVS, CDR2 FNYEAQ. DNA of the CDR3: TGTGCCAGCAGCTTAATGAGCGTAGGCGGCACCGGGGAGCTGTTTTTT. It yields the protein CASSLMSVGGTGELFF. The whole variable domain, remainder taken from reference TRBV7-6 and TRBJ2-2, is GAGVSQSPRYKVTKRGQDVALRCDPISGHVSLYWYRQALGQGPEFLTYFNYEAQQDKSGLPNDRFSAERPEGSISTLTIQRTEQRDSAMYRCASSLMSVGGTGELFFGEGSRLTVL.

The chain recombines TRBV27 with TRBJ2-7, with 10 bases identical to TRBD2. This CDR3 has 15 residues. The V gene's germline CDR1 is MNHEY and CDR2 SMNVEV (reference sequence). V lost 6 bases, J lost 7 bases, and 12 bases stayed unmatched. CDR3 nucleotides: TGTGCCAGCAGGAAAGCGGGAGGGCCTTTTCGGGAGCAGTACTTC. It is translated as CASRKAGGPFREQYF.

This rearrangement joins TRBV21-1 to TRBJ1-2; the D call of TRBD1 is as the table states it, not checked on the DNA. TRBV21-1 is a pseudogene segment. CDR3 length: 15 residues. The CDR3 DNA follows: TGTGCCAGCAGCGTCAAAGTGACAGAGTTCTATGGCTACACCTTC. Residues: CASSVKVTEFYGYTF.

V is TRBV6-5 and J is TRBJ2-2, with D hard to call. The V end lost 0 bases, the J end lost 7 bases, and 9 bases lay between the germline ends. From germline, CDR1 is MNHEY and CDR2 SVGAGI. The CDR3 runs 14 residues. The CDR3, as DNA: TGTGCCAGCAGTTACTCGTGGGTTGGCGGGGAGCTGTTTTTT. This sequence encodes CASSYSWVGGELFF.

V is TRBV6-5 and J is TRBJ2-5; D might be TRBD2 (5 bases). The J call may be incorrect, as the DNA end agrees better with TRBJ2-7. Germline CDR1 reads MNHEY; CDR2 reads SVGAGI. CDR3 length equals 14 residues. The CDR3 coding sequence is TGTGCCAGCAGGGACTGGGCCGGCTCCTACGAGCAGTACTTC. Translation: CASRDWAGSYEQYF.

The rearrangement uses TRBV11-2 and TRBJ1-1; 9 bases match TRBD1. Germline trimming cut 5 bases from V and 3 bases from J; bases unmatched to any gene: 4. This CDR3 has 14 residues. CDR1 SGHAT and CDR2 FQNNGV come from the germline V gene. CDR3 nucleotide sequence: TGTGCCAGCAGCCAACAGGGGGCCTACACTGAAGCTTTCTTT. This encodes CASSQQGAYTEAFF.

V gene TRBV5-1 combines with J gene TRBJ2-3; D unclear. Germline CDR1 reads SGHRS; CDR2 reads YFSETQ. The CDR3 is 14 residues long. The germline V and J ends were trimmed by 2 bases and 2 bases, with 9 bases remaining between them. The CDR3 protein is CASSFSRPTDTQYF. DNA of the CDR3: TGCGCCAGCAGCTTCTCCAGGCCCACAGATACGCAGTATTTT.

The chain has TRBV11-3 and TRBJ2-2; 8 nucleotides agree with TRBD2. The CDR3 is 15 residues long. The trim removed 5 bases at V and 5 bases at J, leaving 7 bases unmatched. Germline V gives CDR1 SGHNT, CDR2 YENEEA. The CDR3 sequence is CASSTSGSRTGELFF. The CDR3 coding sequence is TGTGCCAGCAGCACCAGCGGGAGTCGGACCGGGGAGCTGTTTTTT.

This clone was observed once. Written as DNA, the CDR3 is TGTGCCAGTAGTATGTCTGTCCAGACACAGAACACTGAAGCTTTCTTT. Its translation is CASSMSVQTQNTEAFF. This chain connects TRBV19 to TRBJ1-1; D gene ambiguous. The CDR3 length is 16 residues. With 3 bases removed from V and 1 base from J, the gap between germline ends came to 15 bases. Germline V gene data show CDR1 as LNHDA and CDR2 as SQIVND (reference sequence).

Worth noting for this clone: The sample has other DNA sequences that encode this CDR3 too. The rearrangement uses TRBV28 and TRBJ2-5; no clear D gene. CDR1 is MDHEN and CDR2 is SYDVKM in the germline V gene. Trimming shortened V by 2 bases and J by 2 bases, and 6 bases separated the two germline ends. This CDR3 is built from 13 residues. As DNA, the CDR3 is TGTGCCAGCAGTTTAAGGGTGCAAGAGACCCAGTACTTC. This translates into CASSLRVQETQYF.

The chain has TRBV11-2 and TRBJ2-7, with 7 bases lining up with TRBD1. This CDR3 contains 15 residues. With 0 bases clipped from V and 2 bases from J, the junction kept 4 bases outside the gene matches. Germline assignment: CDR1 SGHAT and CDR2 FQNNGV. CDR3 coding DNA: TGTGCCAGCAGCTTAGAGCCAGGGGGTCCCTACGAGCAGTACTTC. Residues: CASSLEPGGPYEQYF.

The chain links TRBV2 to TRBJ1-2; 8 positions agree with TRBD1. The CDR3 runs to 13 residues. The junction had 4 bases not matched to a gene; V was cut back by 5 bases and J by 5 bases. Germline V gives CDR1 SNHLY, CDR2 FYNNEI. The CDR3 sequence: CASSYTGGYGYTF. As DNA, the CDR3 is TGTGCCAGCAGTTATACAGGGGGGTATGGCTACACCTTC.

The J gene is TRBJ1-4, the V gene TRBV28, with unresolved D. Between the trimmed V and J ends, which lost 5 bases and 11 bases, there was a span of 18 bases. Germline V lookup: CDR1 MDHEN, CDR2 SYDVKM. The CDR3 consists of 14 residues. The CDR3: CASSVRVLGPKLFF. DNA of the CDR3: TGTGCCAGCAGTGTCCGGGTCCTTGGGCCGAAACTGTTTTTT.

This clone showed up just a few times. The CDR3 loop is CASSFFGGIGDTQYF. The CDR3 region has the DNA TGTGCCAGCAGTTTTTTTGGGGGGATTGGGGATACGCAGTATTTT. The chain employs TRBV27 and TRBJ2-3; possible D gene TRBD2, 6 bases. Germline CDR1 is MNHEY and CDR2 is SMNVEV (reference sequence). The CDR3 contains 15 residues. V dropped 3 bases and J dropped 6 bases, with 16 bases sitting between them.

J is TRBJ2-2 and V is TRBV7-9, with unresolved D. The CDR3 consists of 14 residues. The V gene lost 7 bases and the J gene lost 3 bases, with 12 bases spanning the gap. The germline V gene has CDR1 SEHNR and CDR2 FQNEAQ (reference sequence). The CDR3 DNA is TGTGCCAGCACCCAAGACGGTTACACCGGGGAGCTGTTTTTT. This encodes CASTQDGYTGELFF.